The 22 T cell receptor beta chains listed next were all sequenced from one sample in a study of T cell repertoires in ileal Crohn's disease. Sequenced by immunoSEQ multiplex PCR; TCRdb stores in-frame clones only, minus some. The sample lists around 2,000 clones, roughly three quarters seen once, with roughly 11% in the top ten. Sequenced: ileal tissue. These receptors all come from an adult with Crohn's disease.

The CDR3 spells CASSPQRYEQYF. CDR3 in DNA: TGTGCCAGCAGCCCACAACGCTACGAGCAGTACTTC. V and J are TRBV28 and TRBJ2-7; no clear D. V was trimmed by 6 bases and J by 3 bases, leaving 9 bases between them. CDR3 size: 12 residues. Per the germline V gene, CDR1 is MDHEN and CDR2 is SYDVKM.

The J gene is TRBJ1-2, the V gene TRBV30, with D unresolved. Trimming took off 1 base at V and 4 bases at J, with 7 bases between the two ends. There are 12 residues in the CDR3. Germline CDR1 is GTSNPN and CDR2 is SVGIG (reference sequence). CDR3 amino acids: CAWSGLGYGYTF. The CDR3 DNA sequence: TGTGCCTGGAGTGGGCTAGGCTATGGCTACACCTTC.

This chain joins TRBV7-2 and TRBJ1-2; unclear D gene. The length of the CDR3 is 15 residues. The germline V gene encodes CDR1 SGHTA and CDR2 FQGNSA. V was shortened by 1 base and J by 2 bases, with 11 bases between the two germline ends. The CDR3 DNA sequence: TGTGCCAGCAGCTTAGGCGACACTGCCAACTATGGCTACACCTTC. This translates into CASSLGDTANYGYTF.

The V call is TRBV5-6, the J call TRBJ1-4; 7 nucleotides agree with TRBD1. The ends lost 3 bases at V and 1 base at J; junction bases unmatched: 6. The CDR3 is 16 amino acids. Per the germline V gene, CDR1 is SGHDT and CDR2 is YYEEEE. The CDR3 DNA follows: TGTGCCAGCAGCTCCTTCACAGGGGTAACTAATGAAAAACTGTTTTTT. Translated, it gives CASSSFTGVTNEKLFF.

V usage is TRBV29-1 and J usage is TRBJ1-4, with 7 positions matching TRBD1. The CDR3 spans 16 residues. Germline values: CDR1 SQVTM, CDR2 ANQGSEA. V shed 6 bases, J shed 8 bases, and the junction held 18 bases outside the gene matches. CDR3 nucleotides: TGCAGCGTCACCGAGACCAAACAGGGGATTCGGGAAAAACTGTTTTTT. Its protein is CSVTETKQGIREKLFF. Variable domain in full (rest from reference TRBV29-1 and TRBJ1-4): SAVISQKPSRDICQRGTSLTIQCQVDSQVTMMFWYRQQPGQSLTLIATANQGSEATYESGFVIDKFPISRPNLTFSTLTVSNMSPEDSSIYLCSVTETKQGIREKLFFGSGTQLSVL.

The chain couples TRBV6-1 to TRBJ2-2; 9 bases agree with TRBD2. Germline trimming cut 2 bases from V and 4 bases from J; bases unmatched to any gene: 5. The CDR3 totals 16 residues. Germline V gives CDR1 MNHNS, CDR2 SASEGT. As DNA, the CDR3 is TGTGCCAGCAGTGAAAGACGCGGGGGGGCCACCGGGGAGCTGTTTTTT. The encoded protein is CASSERRGGATGELFF.

This clone was picked up one time. V gene TRBV28 combines with J gene TRBJ2-5, with 8 bases identical to TRBD1. V shed 6 bases, J shed 2 bases, and the junction held 8 bases outside the gene matches. The CDR3 length is 15 residues. CDR1 and CDR2 (germline): MDHEN, SYDVKM. The DNA for the CDR3 is TGTGCCAGCAGCCTACAGGGGGGTTGGCAAGAGACCCAGTACTTC. The encoded protein is CASSLQGGWQETQYF.

The chain carries TRBV11-2 and TRBJ2-1; 8 bases agree with TRBD2. Germline assignment: CDR1 SGHAT and CDR2 FQNNGV. J gave up 4 bases and V 1 base, and 9 bases lay outside the gene matches. This CDR3 has 17 amino acids. CDR3 residues: CASSLGGAGAYYNEQFF. The CDR3 bases are TGTGCCAGCAGCTTAGGTGGAGCGGGAGCGTATTACAATGAGCAGTTCTTC.

The rearrangement links TRBV7-2 to TRBJ2-3; 12 nucleotides agree with TRBD2. This CDR3 is built from 16 residues. Germline CDR1 SGHTA, CDR2 FQGNSA. V dropped 3 bases and J dropped 9; count of bases not matched to a gene: 10. CDR3 sequence: CASSLTSGGYPSTQYF. CDR3 sequence (DNA): TGTGCCAGCAGCTTGACTAGCGGGGGTTATCCGTCCACGCAGTATTTT.

The chain uses TRBV27 and TRBJ1-6, with 9 bases that match TRBD1. V was pared by 1 base and J by 7 bases, with 5 bases of the junction left unmatched. CDR1 and CDR2 (germline): MNHEY, SMNVEV (reference sequence). This CDR3 region has 16 residues. CDR3 sequence: CASSLYQGQGNSPLHF. CDR3 DNA sequence: TGTGCCAGCAGTTTATATCAGGGACAGGGAAATTCACCCCTCCACTTT.

CDR3 nucleotides: TGTGCCAGCTCACCGTCCGGACAGGGAAGCAAGCAGTTCTTC. It translates to CASSPSGQGSKQFF. The chain carries TRBV18 and TRBJ2-1, with 8 bases matching TRBD1. Germline CDR1 is KGHSH and CDR2 is LQKENI. The CDR3 contains 14 residues. After removal of 3 bases from V and 11 bases from J, the junction contained 9 bases not matched to a gene.

V gene TRBV7-9 combines with J gene TRBJ1-1, with unresolved D. Germline loops: CDR1 SEHNR, CDR2 FQNEAQ (reference sequence). The CDR3 consists of 12 residues. V lost 1 base, J lost 7 bases, and 7 bases lay in between. Written as DNA, the CDR3 is TGTGCCAGCAGCTTAGTGGTGAGTGAAGCTTTCTTT. As protein: CASSLVVSEAFF.

V usage is TRBV5-1 and J usage is TRBJ2-1; 9 bases line up with TRBD2. The CDR3 has 17 residues. V dropped 0 bases and J dropped 8; count of bases not matched to a gene: 12. CDR1 is SGHRS and CDR2 is YFSETQ in the germline V gene. CDR3 in DNA: TGCGCCAGCAGCTTGGGGCTGACTCGTAGCGGGGGATATGAGCAGTTCTTC. Protein product: CASSLGLTRSGGYEQFF.

This chain links TRBV2 with TRBJ2-2; no clear D. V dropped 11 bases and J dropped 6 bases, with 16 bases sitting between them. The CDR3 runs 13 residues. Germline V lookup: CDR1 SNHLY, CDR2 FYNNEI. The DNA of the CDR3 is TGTGCCGGCACGCCTTTCACTTCCGGGGAGCTGTTTTTT. The encoded protein is CAGTPFTSGELFF.

The chain couples TRBV7-8 to TRBJ2-3; possibly TRBD2 for D (5 bases). The germline gives CDR1 SGHVS, CDR2 FQNEAQ. V was trimmed by 5 bases and J by 4 bases, leaving 16 bases between them. The CDR3 is made up of 15 amino acids. CDR3 residues: CASSQLLGGSDTQYF. The CDR3 DNA reads as TGTGCCAGCAGCCAACTCCTGGGCGGGTCAGATACGCAGTATTTT.

This sequence joins TRBV28 and TRBJ2-1, with TRBD2 identical over 9 bases. The CDR3 extends over 16 amino acids. Germline trimming cut 2 bases from V and 3 bases from J; bases unmatched to any gene: 5. CDR1 MDHEN and CDR2 SYDVKM come from the germline V gene. The CDR3 coding sequence is TGTGCCAGCAGTTTAGGGACTAGCCGGCACTACAATGAGCAGTTCTTC. Amino acids: CASSLGTSRHYNEQFF.

Concerning this clone: A junction boundary mismatches the germline segment, possibly from a read error. This chain links TRBV5-1 with TRBJ1-1; tentative D call: TRBD1 (6 bases). Germline assignment: CDR1 SGHRS and CDR2 YFSETQ. CDR3 length equals 13 residues. In nucleotides, the CDR3 is TGCGCCGGCAGTCTAGGGGGGAACACTGAAGCTTTCTTT. Translating gives CAGSLGGNTEAFF.

The genes are TRBV7-8 and TRBJ2-7; the D gene is possibly TRBD2 (6 bases). Trimming removed 5 bases from V and 3 bases from J, with 14 bases in between. Germline V gives CDR1 SGHVS, CDR2 FQNEAQ. The CDR3 has 14 amino acids. The CDR3 loop is CASSPPSDIYEQYF. DNA for the CDR3: TGTGCCAGCAGCCCCCCTAGCGACATCTACGAGCAGTACTTC.

V gene TRBV5-5 combines with J gene TRBJ2-2; 8 nucleotides align to TRBD2. The junction had 8 bases not matched to a gene; V was cut back by 8 bases and J by 2 bases. The length of the CDR3 is 15 residues. CDR1 SGHKS and CDR2 YYEKEE come from the germline V gene (reference sequence). DNA of the CDR3: TGTGCCAGTCAGGCGGGAGGCAGCAACACCGGGGAGCTGTTTTTT. Translated: CASQAGGSNTGELFF.

The rearrangement joins TRBV14 to TRBJ2-2; no definite D call. CDR1 is SGHDN and CDR2 is FVKESK in the germline V gene. V lost 3 bases and J 5 bases, leaving 13 bases between the germline ends. This CDR3 has 15 amino acids. CDR3: CASSQGYATTGELFF. As DNA, the CDR3 is TGTGCCAGCAGCCAGGGCTACGCTACGACCGGGGAGCTGTTTTTT.

The V gene is TRBV19, the J gene TRBJ2-1; TRBD1 is a possible D gene (5 bases). The CDR3 has 13 residues. Germline assignment: CDR1 LNHDA and CDR2 SQIVND (reference sequence). V was trimmed by 4 bases and J by 8 bases, leaving 12 bases between them. In DNA form, the CDR3 reads TGTGCCAGTAGTACGGACAAGAGAGATGAGCAGTTCTTC. Its translation is CASSTDKRDEQFF. Full variable domain (missing parts from reference TRBV19 and TRBJ2-1): DGGITQSPKYLFRKEGQNVTLSCEQNLNHDAMYWYRQDPGQGLRLIYYSQIVNDFQKGDIAEGYSVSREKKESFPLTVTSAQKNPTAFYLCASSTDKRDEQFFGPGTRLTVL.

The rearrangement uses TRBV5-1 and TRBJ1-2; 8 bases fit TRBD1. CDR3 length: 13 amino acids. The germline V gene has CDR1 SGHRS and CDR2 YFSETQ. V shed 4 bases, J shed 6 bases, and the junction held 5 bases outside the gene matches. The CDR3 DNA is TGCGCCAGCAGCCAGGACAGGGTCGATGGCTACACCTTC. Residues: CASSQDRVDGYTF.